This T cell receptor (beta chain) was recovered during a study of blood T cell repertoires in COVID-19. On the study more broadly: Some COVID-19 samples were acute and others convalescent; all came from the United States, Italy and Spain. Sources were T cells, B-cell-depleted T cells, or PBMCs; the material itself was cDNA or gDNA.

Trimming shortened V by 2 bases and J by 0 bases, and 4 bases separated the two germline ends. Germline V gene data show CDR1 as SNHLY and CDR2 as FYNNEI. CDR3 length equals 13 residues. As processed by the authors: Nucleated cell number was recorded as an estimate derived from reference gene primer amplification. Profiled with immunoSEQ multiplex PCR; TCRdb holds only in-frame clones, not every one. V and J calls and clone size are those listed in that table; D and trimming were worked out from the DNA. The data show about 120,000 clones, about four fifths seen once. Sequencing was performed on peripheral blood. The TCR originated in a man in his 60s with acute or convalescent COVID-19. V usage is TRBV2 and J usage is TRBJ1-2; D remains ambiguous. Written as DNA, the CDR3 is TGTGCCAGCAGTGAATCGGCTAACTATGGCTACACCTTC. This translates into CASSESANYGYTF.